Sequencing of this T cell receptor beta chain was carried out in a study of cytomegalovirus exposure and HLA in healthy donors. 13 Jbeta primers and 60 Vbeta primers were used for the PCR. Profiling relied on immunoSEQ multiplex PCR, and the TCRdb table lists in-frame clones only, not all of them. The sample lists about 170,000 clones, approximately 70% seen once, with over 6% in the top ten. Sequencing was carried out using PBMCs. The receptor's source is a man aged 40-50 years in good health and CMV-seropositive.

CDR3 nucleotide sequence: TGTGCCAGTAGGGGGGGGGACAGGCGGAATCTCGGAACTAATGAAAAACTGTTTTTT. Its protein is CASRGGDRRNLGTNEKLFF. The chain is built from TRBV19 and TRBJ1-4; TRBD1 matches at 8 bases. The CDR3 spans 19 residues. Germline V gene data show CDR1 as LNHDA and CDR2 as SQIVND (reference sequence). With 6 bases clipped from V and 1 base from J, the junction kept 16 bases outside the gene matches.